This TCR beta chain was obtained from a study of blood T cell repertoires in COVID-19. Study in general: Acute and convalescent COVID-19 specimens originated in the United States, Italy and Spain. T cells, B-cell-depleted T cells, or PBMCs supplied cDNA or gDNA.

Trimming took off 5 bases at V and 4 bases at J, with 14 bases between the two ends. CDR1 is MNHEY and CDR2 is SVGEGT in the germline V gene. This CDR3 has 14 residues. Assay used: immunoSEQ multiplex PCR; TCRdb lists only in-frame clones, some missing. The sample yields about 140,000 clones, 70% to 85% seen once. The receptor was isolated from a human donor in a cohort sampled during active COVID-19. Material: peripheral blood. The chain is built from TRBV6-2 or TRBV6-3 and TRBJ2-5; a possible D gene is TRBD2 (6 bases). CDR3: CASSQLAAGETQYF. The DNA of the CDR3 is TGTGCCAGCAGTCAACTAGCAGCGGGAGAGACCCAGTACTTC.